Each of the 10 T cell receptor beta chains below was sequenced from the same sample in a study of blood T cell repertoires in COVID-19. Measured with immunoSEQ multiplex PCR; TCRdb has only the in-frame clones, and not every one. The sample includes about 170,000 clones, over 70% of them seen just once. The sample comprised peripheral blood. Source of these receptors: a woman aged 55-69 years with acute or convalescent COVID-19.

This clone was observed a handful of times. Other DNA sequences within the sample encode an identical CDR3. J is TRBJ2-7 and V is TRBV7-2; TRBD2 agrees at 8 bases. The CDR3 is 15 amino acids. Germline V gene data show CDR1 as SGHTA and CDR2 as FQGNSA. V lost 1 base, J lost 4 bases, and 6 bases stayed unmatched. CDR3 in amino acids: CASSLGTGGRYEQYF. CDR3 coding DNA: TGTGCCAGCAGCTTAGGGACGGGGGGGCGTTACGAGCAGTACTTC.

V and J are TRBV11-2 and TRBJ1-2, with D possibly matching TRBD1 (5 bases). Looked up from germline, CDR1 is SGHAT and CDR2 is FQNNGV. V lost 4 bases and J lost 3, with 6 bases in between. This CDR3 has 12 residues. The CDR3 protein is CASSSGDYGYTF. Written as DNA, the CDR3 is TGTGCCAGCAGCTCGGGGGACTATGGCTACACCTTC.

The V call is TRBV19, the J call TRBJ2-1; D is possibly TRBD1 (5 bases). The CDR3 sequence is 16 residues long. Per germline, CDR1 LNHDA and CDR2 SQIVND (reference sequence). Trimming removed 5 bases from V and 4 bases from J, with 18 bases in between. The CDR3 DNA follows: TGTGCCAGTAGTCTTCACTCCCCGACAGATTACAATGAGCAGTTCTTC. This codes for CASSLHSPTDYNEQFF.

CDR3 sequence (DNA): TGTGCCAGCAGGGGGGGAGTCTACAATGAGCAGTTCTTC. Its translation: CASRGGVYNEQFF. This chain uses TRBV3-1 (or the pseudogene TRBV3-2) with TRBJ2-1, with D tentatively TRBD2 (6 bases). CDR1 LGHDT and CDR2 YNNKEL come from the germline V gene (reference sequence). The CDR3 runs 13 residues. V was clipped by 6 bases and J by 3 bases, with 9 bases between them.

This clone was found a few times. The chain joins TRBV6-5 to TRBJ1-2; D is unclear. V lost 8 bases and J 3 bases, leaving 13 bases between the germline ends. The CDR3 extends over 13 amino acids. Germline V gives CDR1 MNHEY, CDR2 SVGAGI. This CDR3 is CASLRGKDYGYTF. The CDR3 coding sequence is TGTGCCAGCCTGCGCGGGAAGGACTATGGCTACACCTTC.

The rearrangement uses TRBV7-2 and TRBJ2-1; 9 positions agree with TRBD2. V shed 1 base and J 3 bases; nucleotides not matched to a gene: 1. The germline V gene has CDR1 SGHTA and CDR2 FQGNSA. This CDR3 region has 15 residues. The CDR3 DNA is TGTGCCAGCAGCTTAGGCGGGGGGGTCTACAATGAGCAGTTCTTC. Translating gives CASSLGGGVYNEQFF.

The chain carries TRBV6-6 and TRBJ1-3, with D perhaps matching TRBD1 (6 bases). Germline V CDR1 and CDR2: MNHNY, SVGAGI (reference sequence). The V gene lost 4 bases and the J gene lost 0 bases, with 10 bases spanning the gap. The CDR3 contains 15 residues. CDR3 coding DNA: TGTGCCAGCAGTTCCGGGACAATCTCTGGAAACACCATATATTTT. The encoded protein is CASSSGTISGNTIYF.

V and J are TRBV23-1 and TRBJ2-1, with D possibly being TRBD1 (5 bases). TRBV23-1 belongs to the ORF category, with a function that is uncertain. This CDR3 is 16 amino acids long. Trimming took 7 bases from V and 0 from J, leaving 16 bases between them. CDR3 in amino acids: CASTAYKTVSYNEQFF. The CDR3 bases are TGCGCCAGCACTGCTTACAAGACAGTCTCCTACAATGAGCAGTTCTTC.

This clone was seen more than once but under ten times. The V call is TRBV14, the J call TRBJ2-7; TRBD1 agrees at 9 bases. In germline, CDR1 is SGHDN, CDR2 FVKESK. The CDR3 loop spans 14 amino acids. With 4 bases clipped from V and 3 bases from J, the junction kept 4 bases outside the gene matches. The CDR3 spells CASSREDRGYEQYF. CDR3 DNA sequence: TGTGCCAGCAGCCGAGAGGACAGGGGCTACGAGCAGTACTTC.

This clone was counted only a few times. This chain uses TRBV7-2 with TRBJ1-4; no reliable D call. CDR1 is SGHTA, CDR2 FQGNSA, per germline. The CDR3 is made up of 15 amino acids. Trimming left V 2 bases short and J 4 bases short, with 11 bases between. The CDR3 protein is CASSLSGMSNEKLFF. Written as DNA, the CDR3 is TGTGCCAGCAGCTTAAGCGGGATGAGTAATGAAAAACTGTTTTTT.